The clone carrying this T cell receptor (beta chain) was counted ten times or more. The record originates from a study of T-cell reconstitution after alpha-beta-depleted transplantation in children. As it was prepared, the TCRbeta library received unique molecular identifiers. TCRdb fed the PCR reads into MiXCR, producing one record per CDR3 protein. The repertoire holds approximately 200,000 distinct CDR3 sequences, with 14% to 15% as singletons. The sample was PBMCs from the stem cell graft donor, taken from the stem cell graft. The receptor comes from a human donor who donated a stem cell graft to a child with acute lymphoblastic leukemia.

The DNA for the CDR3 is TGTGCCAGCAGTCGATCTAGCACAGATACGCAGTATTTT. As protein: CASSRSSTDTQYF. This sequence joins TRBV27 and TRBJ2-3; D call uncertain. V shed 5 bases and J shed 0 bases, with 6 bases lying between them. The CDR3 covers 13 residues. The germline V gene encodes CDR1 MNHEY and CDR2 SMNVEV (reference sequence).